A single sample gave rise to the 11 T cell receptor beta chains below, sequenced in a study of T-cell reconstitution after alpha-beta-depleted transplantation in children. Findings and limits, study-wide: Counts and diversity of T cells one year after transplant came mostly from newly produced T cells.

TCRbeta library preparation incorporated unique molecular identifiers. TCRdb reprocessed the PCR reads via MiXCR and lists one record per CDR3 protein. The sample consists of about 300,000 distinct CDR3 sequences, about 7.3% of them appearing once. The antigens of these receptors remain unknown. This material consisted of peripheral blood, taken 360 days after TCRalphabeta/CD19-depleted stem cell transplant. The receptors shown here come from a female patient aged 2 to 10 who had a stem cell transplant for Fanconi anemia, so the T cells may come from the graft donor.

Ten or more counts support this clonotype. The gene calls are TRBV12-3 or TRBV12-4 and TRBJ2-7, with D possibly TRBD2 on 5 matching bases. This CDR3 region has 14 residues. The V end lost 3 bases, the J end lost 3 bases, and 12 bases lay between the germline ends. Here the CDR3 DNA reads TGTGCCAGCAGTTTCGGGAACTTAGACTACGAGCAGTACTTC. Translated, it gives CASSFGNLDYEQYF.

A few counts support this clonotype. The CDR3 DNA follows: TGTGCCAGCAGTTACTCGGGCCTCTTTACACCCCTCCACTTT. This translates into CASSYSGLFTPLHF. The chain links TRBV6-5 to TRBJ1-6, with D uncertain. The CDR3 has 14 residues. The V end lost 0 bases, the J end lost 11 bases, and 11 bases lay between the germline ends. Germline V gene sequence: CDR1 MNHEY, CDR2 SVGAGI.

This clonotype has only a few counts. CDR3 bases: TGCAGTGCTAGAGATCTCCTAGTCGGTGTGGAGACCCAGTACTTC. Protein sequence: CSARDLLVGVETQYF. The rearrangement uses TRBV20-1 and TRBJ2-5, with no clear D. Germline CDR1 and CDR2: DFQATT and SNEGSKA (reference sequence). V lost 0 bases and J 5 bases, leaving 16 bases between the germline ends. This CDR3 spans 15 amino acids.

This clonotype was seen repeatedly, ten times or more. This chain joins TRBV27 and TRBJ2-1; D assignment may be TRBD1 or TRBD2 (5 bases each). CDR1 is MNHEY, CDR2 SMNVEV, per germline (reference sequence). The CDR3 sequence is 12 residues long. V lost 5 bases, J lost 12 bases, and 14 bases lay in between. The CDR3 DNA reads TGTGCCAGCAGTCCGGGACCAATAGGGCAGTTCTTC. Residues: CASSPGPIGQFF.

This clonotype has more than one count but fewer than ten. V usage is TRBV2 and J usage is TRBJ1-2; 12 nucleotides match TRBD1. CDR3 length: 19 residues. With 6 bases clipped from V and 0 bases from J, the junction kept 14 bases outside the gene matches. From germline, CDR1 is SNHLY and CDR2 FYNNEI. CDR3 bases: TGTGCCAGCAGCACTAGCTTGGCGGGACAGGGGGCGCCTAACTATGGCTACACCTTC. Its translation: CASSTSLAGQGAPNYGYTF.

This clonotype occurred many times. The genes are TRBV12-3 or TRBV12-4 and TRBJ2-3; maybe TRBD2 (5 bases). Trimming left V 8 bases short and J 11 bases short, with 14 bases between. The CDR3 runs 11 residues. The CDR3 reads CASGYSVGQYF. In nucleotides, the CDR3 is TGTGCCAGCGGATATAGCGTAGGGCAGTATTTT.

This clonotype occurred many times. This chain uses TRBV3-1 with TRBJ2-2; tentative D call: TRBD2 (5 bases). Germline CDR1 reads LGHDT; CDR2 reads YNNKEL (reference sequence). The CDR3 sequence is 15 residues long. V was shortened by 0 bases and J by 4 bases, with 9 bases between the two germline ends. CDR3 protein: CASSQDFSVTGELFF. For the CDR3, the DNA is TGTGCCAGCAGCCAAGATTTTAGCGTCACCGGGGAGCTGTTTTTT.

The V gene is TRBV12-3 or TRBV12-4, the J gene TRBJ1-2, with TRBD1 matching 7 bases. The CDR3 has 14 residues. The V segment lost 9 bases and the J segment 3 bases; nucleotides outside the gene matches: 10. The CDR3 loop is CASTPGTEDYGYTF. DNA for the CDR3: TGTGCCAGTACCCCCGGGACAGAAGACTATGGCTACACCTTC.

The sample holds a few counts of this clonotype. The J gene is TRBJ1-2, the V gene TRBV2; D remains unclear. V gave up 8 bases and J gave up 7 bases, with 8 bases separating them. Per germline, CDR1 SNHLY and CDR2 FYNNEI. The CDR3 extends over 10 amino acids. For the CDR3, the DNA is TGTGCCAGCGAGGGTCTTGGCTACACCTTC. It encodes CASEGLGYTF. Complete variable domain (other parts from reference TRBV2 and TRBJ1-2): EPEVTQTPSHQVTQMGQEVILRCVPISNHLYFYWYRQILGQKVEFLVSFYNNEISEKSEIFDDQFSVERPDGSNFTLKIRSTKLEDSAMYFCASEGLGYTFGSGTRLTVV.

The sample holds many counts of this clonotype. The CDR3 sequence is CASSVSGISTDTQYF. The CDR3 DNA reads TGTGCCAGCAGCGTTAGCGGGATTAGCACAGATACGCAGTATTTT. The genes are TRBV9 and TRBJ2-3; TRBD2 aligns across 8 bases. The CDR3 has 15 amino acids. From germline, CDR1 is SGDLS and CDR2 YYNGEE. Trimming cost V 2 bases and J 0 bases; bases outside gene matches: 2. Variable domain in full (rest from reference TRBV9 and TRBJ2-3): DSGVTQTPKHLITATGQRVTLRCSPRSGDLSVYWYQQSLDQGLQFLIQYYNGEERAKGNILERFSAQQFPDLHSELNLSSLELGDSALYFCASSVSGISTDTQYFGPGTRLTVL.

This clonotype was seen many times. The chain combines TRBV4-3 with TRBJ2-1; D may be TRBD1 or TRBD2 (5 bases each). CDR1 LGHNA and CDR2 YSLEER come from the germline V gene. The V end was cut by 2 bases, the J end by 14 bases, with 13 bases between. This CDR3 spans 12 amino acids. CDR3 DNA: TGCGCCAGCAGCCAAAATGGGGGTTCGAAGTTCTTC. Residues: CASSQNGGSKFF.